Listed below are T cell receptor beta chains from one sample, sequenced in a study of T cell responses to AZD1222 COVID-19 vaccine. Sequencing was performed with immunoSEQ multiplex PCR; in TCRdb, only in-frame clones are kept and a portion is missing. The table shows more than 95,000 clones, with roughly 84% occurring only once. Sequenced here: peripheral blood, sampled on day 0 of AZD1222 vaccination. The receptors were gathered from an adult in good health. The CDR3 runs from the conserved cysteine through the conserved F or W. D genes are given only for firm matches. Size is stated for part of the rows, as once, few or many counts, or as a class when the clone is expanded.

d_gene: -
v_gene: TRBV13
j_gene: TRBJ2-7
abundance: -
CDR3aa: CASSPTGLGGRTYEQYF
CDR3nt: TGTGCCAGCAGCCCCACTGGATTGGGAGGACGGACCTACGAGCAGTACTTC

d_gene: TRBD1
v_gene: TRBV5-5
j_gene: TRBJ1-6
abundance: once
CDR3aa: CASSLAPLGGLNSPLHF
CDR3nt: TGTGCCAGCAGCTTGGCCCCCCTAGGGGGCCTTAATTCACCCCTCCACTTT

d_gene: -
v_gene: TRBV12-3/TRBV12-4
j_gene: TRBJ1-2
abundance: -
CDR3aa: CASSLSPSYGYTF
CDR3nt: TGTGCCAGCAGTTTAAGCCCCAGCTATGGCTACACCTTC

d_gene: TRBD2
v_gene: TRBV28
j_gene: TRBJ2-1
abundance: -
CDR3aa: CASSLTSSGTSNEQFF
CDR3nt: TGTGCCAGCAGTCTTACATCTAGCGGGACTAGCAATGAGCAGTTCTTC

d_gene: -
v_gene: TRBV21-1
j_gene: TRBJ2-7
abundance: -
CDR3aa: CASPSLGAYEQYF
CDR3nt: TGTGCCAGCCCCTCGCTCGGGGCCTACGAGCAGTACTTC

d_gene: -
v_gene: TRBV7-2
j_gene: TRBJ1-5
abundance: -
CDR3aa: CASSFRQTNQPQHF
CDR3nt: TGTGCCAGCAGCTTCCGACAGACCAATCAGCCCCAGCATTTT

d_gene: -
v_gene: TRBV15
j_gene: TRBJ1-6
abundance: few
CDR3aa: CATRPMDRASYNSPLHF
CDR3nt: TGTGCCACCAGGCCGATGGATAGAGCCTCCTATAATTCACCCCTCCACTTT

d_gene: -
v_gene: TRBV28
j_gene: TRBJ1-5
abundance: -
CDR3aa: CASRPILASNQPQHF
CDR3nt: TGTGCCAGCCGGCCGATTTTGGCTTCGAATCAGCCCCAGCATTTT

d_gene: -
v_gene: TRBV19
j_gene: TRBJ2-1
abundance: -
CDR3aa: CASSPRYPYNEQFF
CDR3nt: TGTGCCAGTAGTCCCCGCTACCCTTACAATGAGCAGTTCTTC

d_gene: -
v_gene: TRBV5-6
j_gene: TRBJ2-2
abundance: -
CDR3aa: CASSLTLTGRAGELFF
CDR3nt: TGTGCCAGCAGCTTGACATTGACAGGAAGGGCCGGGGAGCTGTTTTTT

d_gene: -
v_gene: TRBV4-1
j_gene: TRBJ1-4
abundance: -
CDR3aa: CASSLVPLQVAVEKLFF
CDR3nt: TGCGCCAGCAGCCTAGTACCGCTACAAGTGGCAGTGGAAAAACTGTTTTTT

d_gene: TRBD2
v_gene: TRBV11-3
j_gene: TRBJ2-5
abundance: -
CDR3aa: CASSITGTSGQETQYF
CDR3nt: TGTGCCAGCAGCATAACCGGGACTAGCGGCCAAGAGACCCAGTACTTC

d_gene: -
v_gene: TRBV28
j_gene: TRBJ1-4
abundance: -
CDR3aa: CASGKGSTNEKLFF
CDR3nt: TGTGCCAGCGGGAAGGGGTCAACTAATGAAAAACTGTTTTTT

d_gene: TRBD2
v_gene: TRBV7-2
j_gene: TRBJ2-5
abundance: -
CDR3aa: CASNPSGGETQYF
CDR3nt: TGTGCCAGCAACCCGAGCGGGGGGGAGACCCAGTACTTC

d_gene: TRBD1
v_gene: TRBV19
j_gene: TRBJ1-1
abundance: -
CDR3aa: CASSIPGQVYTEAFF
CDR3nt: TGTGCCAGTAGTATCCCGGGACAGGTATACACTGAAGCTTTCTTT

d_gene: -
v_gene: TRBV27
j_gene: TRBJ1-1
abundance: -
CDR3aa: CASSPEGIGDTEAFF
CDR3nt: TGTGCCAGCAGTCCAGAGGGTATTGGGGACACTGAAGCTTTCTTT

d_gene: -
v_gene: TRBV27
j_gene: TRBJ1-6
abundance: -
CDR3aa: CASSFGLTQGNSPLHF
CDR3nt: TGTGCCAGCAGTTTCGGTCTAACACAGGGTAATTCACCCCTCCACTTT

d_gene: -
v_gene: TRBV5-5
j_gene: TRBJ2-3
abundance: -
CDR3aa: CASSWMTSGTTDTQYF
CDR3nt: TGTGCCAGCAGCTGGATGACTAGTGGGACCACAGATACGCAGTATTTT

d_gene: -
v_gene: TRBV29-1
j_gene: TRBJ1-4
abundance: -
CDR3aa: CSVLGRGGLFF
CDR3nt: TGCAGCGTCCTAGGCAGGGGCGGACTGTTTTTT

d_gene: TRBD2
v_gene: TRBV10-3
j_gene: TRBJ2-7
abundance: -
CDR3aa: CAISQGLAGVFEQYF
CDR3nt: TGTGCCATCAGTCAGGGACTAGCGGGAGTGTTTGAGCAGTACTTC